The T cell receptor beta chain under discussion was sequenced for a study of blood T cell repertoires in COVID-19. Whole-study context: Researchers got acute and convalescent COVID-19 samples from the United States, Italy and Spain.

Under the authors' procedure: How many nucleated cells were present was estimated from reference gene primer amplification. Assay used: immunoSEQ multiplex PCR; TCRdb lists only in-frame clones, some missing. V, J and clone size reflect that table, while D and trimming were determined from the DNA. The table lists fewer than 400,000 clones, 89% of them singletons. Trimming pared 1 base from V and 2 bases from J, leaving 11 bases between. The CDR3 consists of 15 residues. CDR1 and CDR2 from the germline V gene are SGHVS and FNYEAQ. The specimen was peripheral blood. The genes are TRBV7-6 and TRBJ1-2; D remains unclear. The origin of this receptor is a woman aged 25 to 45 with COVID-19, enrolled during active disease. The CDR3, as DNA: TGTGCCAGCAGCTTAGAGGCGCGGGCGAACTATGGCTACACCTTC. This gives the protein CASSLEARANYGYTF.